A selection of T cell receptor beta chains follows, all from one sample in a study of neoadjuvant nivolumab and ipilimumab in lung cancer. Sequenced by immunoSEQ multiplex PCR; TCRdb stores in-frame clones only, minus some. This table holds fewer than 40,000 clones, approximately 92% found once. Sequenced material: peripheral blood, taken before neoadjuvant nivolumab, alone or with ipilimumab. These receptor sequences come from an adult with non-small cell lung cancer. The CDR3 runs from the conserved cysteine through the conserved F or W. A D gene is named only where the DNA matches it firmly. Expanded clones get a size class; other rows say once, few or many, or leave the size out.

V: TRBV7-2; J: TRBJ2-1; D: -; size: -; CDR3: CASSLNLYNEQFF; DNA: TGTGCCAGCAGCTTAAATCTATACAATGAGCAGTTCTTC
V: TRBV6-1; J: TRBJ1-5; D: -; size: -; CDR3: CASSEAPDNAWQPQHF; DNA: TGTGCCAGCAGTGAAGCCCCGGACAACGCATGGCAGCCCCAGCATTTT
V: TRBV5-5; J: TRBJ2-2; D: TRBD2; size: -; CDR3: CASSLWGGLARAGELFF; DNA: TGTGCCAGCAGCTTGTGGGGCGGACTAGCTCGTGCCGGGGAGCTGTTTTTT
V: TRBV28; J: TRBJ1-2; D: TRBD1; size: -; CDR3: CASSLSTGGNYGYTF; DNA: TGTGCCAGCAGTTTATCCACAGGGGGCAACTATGGCTACACCTTC
V: TRBV5-1; J: TRBJ2-3; D: -; size: -; CDR3: CASSLVGRTTDTQYF; DNA: TGCGCCAGCAGCTTGGTGGGCAGGACCACAGATACGCAGTATTTT
V: TRBV9; J: TRBJ2-3; D: -; size: -; CDR3: CASSVFVAPDTQYF; DNA: TGTGCCAGCAGCGTATTCGTAGCCCCAGATACGCAGTATTTT
V: TRBV5-8; J: TRBJ2-1; D: TRBD1; size: -; CDR3: CASSRGTGGSYNEQFF; DNA: TGTGCCAGCAGCCGAGGGACAGGGGGATCCTACAATGAGCAGTTCTTC
V: TRBV27; J: TRBJ1-1; D: -; size: -; CDR3: CASRGGDTEAFF; DNA: TGTGCCAGCCGAGGGGGTGACACTGAAGCTTTCTTT
V: TRBV9; J: TRBJ2-3; D: -; size: -; CDR3: CASSVVGGTQYF; DNA: TGTGCCAGCAGCGTAGTTGGGGGTACGCAGTATTTT
V: TRBV5-4; J: TRBJ2-3; D: TRBD2; size: once; CDR3: CASTLPGLAGGRSTDTQYF; DNA: TGTGCCAGCACCCTACCGGGACTAGCGGGAGGGAGGAGCACAGATACGCAGTATTTT
V: TRBV5-1; J: TRBJ2-7; D: -; size: -; CDR3: CASSLDPVYEQYF; DNA: TGCGCCAGCAGCTTGGATCCGGTTTACGAGCAGTACTTC
V: TRBV2; J: TRBJ1-5; D: TRBD1; size: few; CDR3: CASKTTGSSNQPQHF; DNA: TGTGCCAGCAAAACGACAGGGTCTAGCAATCAGCCCCAGCATTTT
V: TRBV5-4; J: TRBJ2-2; D: TRBD1; size: -; CDR3: CASSAGQANTGELFF; DNA: TGTGCCAGCAGCGCAGGACAGGCGAACACCGGGGAGCTGTTTTTT
V: TRBV7-9; J: TRBJ2-5; D: -; size: -; CDR3: CASSSGGAQETQYF; DNA: TGTGCCAGCAGCTCTGGGGGAGCCCAAGAGACCCAGTACTTC
V: TRBV10-1; J: TRBJ2-7; D: TRBD2; size: -; CDR3: CASSGTSGDYEQYF; DNA: TGCGCCAGCAGCGGGACTAGCGGGGACTACGAGCAGTACTTC